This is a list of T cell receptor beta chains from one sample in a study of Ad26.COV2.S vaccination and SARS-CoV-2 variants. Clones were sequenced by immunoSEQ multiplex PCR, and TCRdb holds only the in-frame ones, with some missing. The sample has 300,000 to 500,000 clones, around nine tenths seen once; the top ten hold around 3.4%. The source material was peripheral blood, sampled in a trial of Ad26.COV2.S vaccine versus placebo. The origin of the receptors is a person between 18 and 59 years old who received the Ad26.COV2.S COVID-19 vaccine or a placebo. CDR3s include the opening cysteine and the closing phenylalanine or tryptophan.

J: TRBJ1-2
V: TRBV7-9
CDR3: CASSLGRGQGAGGYTF

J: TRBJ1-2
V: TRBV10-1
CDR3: CASSGQGPGGYTF

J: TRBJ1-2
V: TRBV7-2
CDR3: CASSLRRGVNYGYTF

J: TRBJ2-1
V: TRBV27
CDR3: CASGGGRSYNEQFF

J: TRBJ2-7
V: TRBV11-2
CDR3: CASSLKTAYEQYF

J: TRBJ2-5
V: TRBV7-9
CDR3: CASSTQGGETQYF

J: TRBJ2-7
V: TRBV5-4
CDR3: CASSLGTNYEQYF

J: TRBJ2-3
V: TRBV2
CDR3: CASSEPPSGETDTQYF

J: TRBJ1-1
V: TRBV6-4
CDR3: CASSPTENTEAFF

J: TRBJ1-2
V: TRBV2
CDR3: CASSVQTDGYTF

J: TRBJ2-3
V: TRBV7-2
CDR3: CATGRVVGALTDTQYF

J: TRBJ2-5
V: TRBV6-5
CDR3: CASSSGLAGWETQYF

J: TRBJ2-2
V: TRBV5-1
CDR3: CASSREAGELFF

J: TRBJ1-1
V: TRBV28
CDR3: CASSLPGAPEAFF

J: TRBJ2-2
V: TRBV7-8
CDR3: CASSLGGLVAGELFF

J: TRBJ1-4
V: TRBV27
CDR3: CASREEHGANEKLFF

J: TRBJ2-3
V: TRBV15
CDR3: CATSRARGSGGTTDTQYF

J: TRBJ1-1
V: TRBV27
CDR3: CASSSFIGEPKRLGEAFF

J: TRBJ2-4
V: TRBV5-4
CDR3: CASSLAWTENIQYF

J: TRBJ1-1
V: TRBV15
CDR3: CATSRDLAAGAEAFF

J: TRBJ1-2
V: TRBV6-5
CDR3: CASTPGGGRYGYTF

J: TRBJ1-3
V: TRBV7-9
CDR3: CASSLAGGNTIYF

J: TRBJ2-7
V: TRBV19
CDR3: CASSNPRGRNPYEQYF

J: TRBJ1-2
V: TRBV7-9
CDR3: CASSSGTAYGYTF

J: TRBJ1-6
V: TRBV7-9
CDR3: CASSSRTGTNSPLHF

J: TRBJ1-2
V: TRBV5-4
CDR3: CASSLGGIIRGYTF